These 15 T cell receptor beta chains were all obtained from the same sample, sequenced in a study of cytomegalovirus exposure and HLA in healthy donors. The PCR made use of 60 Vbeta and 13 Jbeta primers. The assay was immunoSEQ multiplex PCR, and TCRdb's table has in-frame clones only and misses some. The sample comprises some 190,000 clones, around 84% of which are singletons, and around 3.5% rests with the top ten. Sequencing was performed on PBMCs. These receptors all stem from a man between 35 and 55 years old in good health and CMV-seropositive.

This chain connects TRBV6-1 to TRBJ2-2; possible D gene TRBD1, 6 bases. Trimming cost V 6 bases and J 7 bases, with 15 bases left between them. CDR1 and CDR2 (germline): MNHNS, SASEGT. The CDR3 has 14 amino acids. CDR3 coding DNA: TGTGCCAGCAGGGACAGCCGGGCCTACGGGGAGCTGTTTTTT. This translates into CASRDSRAYGELFF.

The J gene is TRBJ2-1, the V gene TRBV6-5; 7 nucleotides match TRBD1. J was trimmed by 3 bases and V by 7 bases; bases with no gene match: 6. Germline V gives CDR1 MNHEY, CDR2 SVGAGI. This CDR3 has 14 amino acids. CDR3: CASKRQGVYNEQFF. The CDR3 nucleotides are TGTGCCAGCAAGAGGCAGGGGGTCTACAATGAGCAGTTCTTC.

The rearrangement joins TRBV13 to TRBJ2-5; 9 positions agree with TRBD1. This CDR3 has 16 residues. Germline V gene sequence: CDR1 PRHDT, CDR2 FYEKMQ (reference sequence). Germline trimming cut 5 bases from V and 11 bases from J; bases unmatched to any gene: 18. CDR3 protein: CASSAKTGTGFGEQYF. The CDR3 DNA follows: TGTGCCAGCAGCGCAAAAACCGGGACAGGGTTCGGGGAGCAGTACTTC.

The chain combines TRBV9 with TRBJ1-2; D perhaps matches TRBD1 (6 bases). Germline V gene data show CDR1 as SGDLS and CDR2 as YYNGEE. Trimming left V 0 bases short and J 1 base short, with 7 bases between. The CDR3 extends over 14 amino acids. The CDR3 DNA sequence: TGTGCCAGCAGCGTAGGGGGACATAACTATGGCTACACCTTC. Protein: CASSVGGHNYGYTF.

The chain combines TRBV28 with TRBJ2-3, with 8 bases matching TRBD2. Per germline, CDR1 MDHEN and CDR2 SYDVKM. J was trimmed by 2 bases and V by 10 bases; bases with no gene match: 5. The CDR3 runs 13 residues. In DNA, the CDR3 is TGTGCCACGGTTAGCGGGGCCACAGATACGCAGTATTTT. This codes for CATVSGATDTQYF. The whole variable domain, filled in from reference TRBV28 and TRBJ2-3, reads DVKVTQSSRYLVKRTGEKVFLECVQDMDHENMFWYRQDPGLGLRLIYFSYDVKMKEKGDIPEGYSVSREKKERFSLILESASTNQTSMYLCATVSGATDTQYFGPGTRLTVL.

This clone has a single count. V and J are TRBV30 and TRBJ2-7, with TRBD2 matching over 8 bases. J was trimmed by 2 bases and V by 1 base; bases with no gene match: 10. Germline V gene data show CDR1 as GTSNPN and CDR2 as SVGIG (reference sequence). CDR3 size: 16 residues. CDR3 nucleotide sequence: TGTGCCTGGAGTGATCCGGCGGGAGGATTAGCCTACGAGCAGTACTTC. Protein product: CAWSDPAGGLAYEQYF.

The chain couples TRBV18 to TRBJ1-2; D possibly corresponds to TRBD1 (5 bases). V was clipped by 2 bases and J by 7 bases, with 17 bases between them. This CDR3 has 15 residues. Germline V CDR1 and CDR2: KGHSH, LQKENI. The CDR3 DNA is TGTGCCAGCTCACCATCGGGACTCCTCGGGCCTGGCTACACCTTC. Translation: CASSPSGLLGPGYTF. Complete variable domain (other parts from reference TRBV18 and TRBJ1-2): NAGVMQNPRHLVRRRGQEARLRCSPMKGHSHVYWYRQLPEEGLKFMVYLQKENIIDESGMPKERFSAEFPKEGPSILRIQQVVRGDSAAYFCASSPSGLLGPGYTFGSGTRLTVV.

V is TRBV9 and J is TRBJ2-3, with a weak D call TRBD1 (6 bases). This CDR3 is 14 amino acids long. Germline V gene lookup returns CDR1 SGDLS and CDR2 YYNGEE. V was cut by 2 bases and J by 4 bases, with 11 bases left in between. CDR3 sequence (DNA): TGTGCCAGCAGCGTCCGGACAGACGCAGATACGCAGTATTTT. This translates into CASSVRTDADTQYF.

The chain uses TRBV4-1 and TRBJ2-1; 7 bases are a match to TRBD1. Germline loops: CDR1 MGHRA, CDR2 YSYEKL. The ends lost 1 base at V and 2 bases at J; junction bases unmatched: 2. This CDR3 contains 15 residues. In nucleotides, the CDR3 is TGCGCCAGCAGCCAAGGACAGGGCCCCTACAATGAGCAGTTCTTC. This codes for CASSQGQGPYNEQFF.

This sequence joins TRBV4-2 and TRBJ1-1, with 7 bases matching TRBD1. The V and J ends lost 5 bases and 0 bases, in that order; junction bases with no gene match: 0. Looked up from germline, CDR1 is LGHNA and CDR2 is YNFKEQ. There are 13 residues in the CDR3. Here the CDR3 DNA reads TGTGCCAGCAGCGGACAGGTGAACACTGAAGCTTTCTTT. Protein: CASSGQVNTEAFF.

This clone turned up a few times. The CDR3 DNA reads as TGCGCCAGCAGCGGGACAGGGGCGGTAGGGGAGCTGTTTTTT. It translates to CASSGTGAVGELFF. The chain links TRBV5-1 to TRBJ2-2; 10 bases match TRBD1. Losses at the gene ends were 4 bases for V and 8 bases for J; bases not matched to a gene: 5. Germline CDR1 is SGHRS and CDR2 is YFSETQ. This CDR3 region has 14 residues.

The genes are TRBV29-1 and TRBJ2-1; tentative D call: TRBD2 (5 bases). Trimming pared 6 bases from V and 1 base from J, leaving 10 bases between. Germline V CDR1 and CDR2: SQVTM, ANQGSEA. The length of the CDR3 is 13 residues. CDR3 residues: CSVAWESYNEQFF. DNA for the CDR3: TGCAGCGTCGCCTGGGAGTCCTACAATGAGCAGTTCTTC.

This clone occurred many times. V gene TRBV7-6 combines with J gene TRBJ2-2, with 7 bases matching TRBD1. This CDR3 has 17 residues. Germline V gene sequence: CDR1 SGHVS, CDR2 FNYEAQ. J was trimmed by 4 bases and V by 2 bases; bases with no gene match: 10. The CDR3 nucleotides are TGTGCCAGCAGCTTACCCCCCGGGGACAGTATCACCGGGGAGCTGTTTTTT. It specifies CASSLPPGDSITGELFF.

CDR3 protein: CASSLLSGRADTQYF. The CDR3 nucleotides are TGTGCCAGCAGTTTATTGAGCGGGAGGGCAGATACGCAGTATTTT. V usage is TRBV27 and J usage is TRBJ2-3, with 10 nucleotides matching TRBD2. Unmatched junction bases numbered 2, after V lost 1 base and J lost 4 bases. The CDR3 is 15 amino acids. Germline CDR1 MNHEY, CDR2 SMNVEV (reference sequence).

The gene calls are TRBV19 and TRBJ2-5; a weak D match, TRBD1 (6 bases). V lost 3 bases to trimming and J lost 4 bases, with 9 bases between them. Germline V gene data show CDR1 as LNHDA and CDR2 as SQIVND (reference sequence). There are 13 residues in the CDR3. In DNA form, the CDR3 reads TGTGCCAGTAGTATGTTCAGGGGAGAGACCCAGTACTTC. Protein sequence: CASSMFRGETQYF.